This T cell receptor beta chain was obtained from a study of cytomegalovirus exposure and HLA in healthy donors (dated by TCRdb to about 2017). Looking at the study overall: An earlier analysis of fewer than 750 of the donors reported over 250 Gb of sequence data and 117 million unique TCR beta sequences obtained from approximately 180 million T cells. An early release covering some 640 HLA-typed donors comprised about 320 gigabases of sequencing data and tens of millions of unique TCR sequences. Of the roughly 400 genotyped donors, roughly 76% were placed in the genetic ancestry cluster associated with self-reported Caucasian donors. The study aimed to test whether signatures of past pathogen exposure could be identified by cataloging public T cell receptors. The study used immunosequencing to profile the T cell repertoires of 666 subjects and linked those repertoires to cytomegalovirus serostatus. A separate validation cohort of about 110 different subjects was used in addition to the approximately 640-subject first cohort. To predict cytomegalovirus infection status, the study brought together high-throughput TCR immunosequencing, statistical association of individual TCRs with disease status, and machine learning. A later analysis re-examined previously published TCR beta repertoires from more than 550 donors and added high-resolution HLA genotyping to investigate patterns of TCR occurrence. Rather than drawing on any new phenotypic data, the later analysis identified candidate immune exposures from TCR beta sequences and the way those sequences occurred across donors. An earlier analysis of roughly 600 of the donors used high-throughput TCR beta sequencing to judge whether each TCR beta V gene segment behaved as functional or pseudogenic. Alongside the repertoire data, information on donor age, sex, ethnicity and CMV serostatus was compiled. A later genetic analysis took genome-wide SNP genotypes for about 55% of the 666 donors and used that subset as a discovery cohort. Every discovery cohort repertoire had been produced on one sequencing platform. HLA typing included class I and class II loci at four-digit resolution. The number of typed donors differed by locus: about 620-630 for A, B, C, DRB1 and DQB1; 522 for DQA1; roughly 600 for DPA1; and 400 to 480 for DPB1. Four to six DR-DQ haplotypes were handled as single units for association and clustering, since linkage in the cohort was strong. Among 300 to 500 genotyped donors of the cohort, an average of roughly 230,000 unique TCR beta nucleotide sequences was sequenced per donor, of which approximately 19% were non-productive.

In total, approximately 610 healthy bone marrow donors made up the cohort. All cohort members were sampled while nominally healthy, although unrecorded immune exposures were likely present. The donor tested CMV seronegative, placing the donor among the roughly 350 seronegative members of the cohort. A peripheral blood sample was provided by each donor, and peripheral blood mononuclear cells were used for TCR beta sequencing. The Qiagen DNeasy Blood Extraction Kit was used to extract genomic DNA from the blood cell samples. The CDR3, cysteine through phenylalanine, is 18 amino acids long. The CDR3 DNA has 54 bases and is translated from base 1. Relative to germline, V is missing 2 bases and J is missing 9 bases, with 19 bases of the junction outside any gene match. Based on the germline V gene, the CDR1 and CDR2 sequences are MGHRA and YSYEKL. This clone was observed a few times. Its antigen has not been determined. Base quality data are lacking; no much larger clone is found one base away.

Library creation used the immunoSEQ multiplex PCR assay. The multiplex PCR relied on a mix of 60 forward primers for TCR Vbeta segments and 13 reverse primers for TCR Jbeta segments. The CDR3 region of rearranged TCR beta genes was amplified from genomic DNA with a multiplex PCR assay. The Illumina HiSeq System was used to sequence the amplified TCR beta libraries as 87-base-pair reads. Concerning the study's data processing: A later analysis counted some 74 million unique TCR beta chains across the 666 repertoires, and roughly 9.9 million of these chains were shared by at least two donors. To remove PCR and sequencing errors, raw reads were error-corrected and collapsed into unique sequences using a nearest-neighbor algorithm that merged closely related sequences. Alignment of CDR3 sequences to IMGT reference sequences was used to assign V, D and J gene segments. For a sequence to be retained, at least a six-nucleotide match to both a V gene segment and a J gene segment was required. A rearrangement was called productive if the CDR3 had no stop codons and remained in frame with V and J, and every other rearrangement was called non-productive. CDR3 was defined according to IMGT convention as the region running from the second conserved V-encoded cysteine to the conserved J-encoded phenylalanine. In an earlier analysis of 587 of the donors, sequences lacking an unambiguous match to a single V gene segment were excluded. In an earlier analysis of some 590 of the donors, V segments were called functional above 56.7% productive rearrangements and were called segregating when the between-donor standard deviation exceeded 5%. To diagnose cytomegalovirus status from the catalog of TCR beta chain sequences, a statistical classification framework was built. V and J gene assignment, in a later analysis, came from comparing TCR nucleotide sequences with IMGT/GENE-DB human TR gene sequences. The TCRdist pipeline was used in a later analysis to assign CDR3 sequences and most-parsimonious VDJ recombination scenarios. In a later analysis, each TCR beta chain was defined by its CDR3 amino acid sequence together with its V-gene family, and reads without a unique V-gene family were excluded. In a later analysis, 500 to 700 highly shared, low-generation-probability nucleotide sequences were removed to address suspected cross-contamination and a sequencing artifact. A later analysis calculated a clonal expansion index for each public chain from normalized within-repertoire ranks of inferred template counts. A later analysis computed generation probabilities with a VDJ recombination model fitted to out-of-frame rearrangements, and checked the results against IGoR. Hypergeometric tests were used in a later analysis to score TCR-TCR, TCR-HLA and TCR-CMV co-occurrence, with a repertoire-size bias correction applied to the TCR pairs. A later analysis estimated false discovery rates by permuting HLA or CMV assignments 20 times. In a later analysis, co-occurring TCRs were grouped using DBSCAN, with TCRdist sequence similarity added in when clustering inside HLA-allele-positive subsets. For co-occurrence clustering, repertoires with fewer than 30,000 or more than 120,000 public chains were excluded, along with four to six repertoires with anomalous nucleotide sharing. TCRdb re-hosts the immuneACCESS table, in-frame sequences only. Its copies lack some clones; in the studies checked, an unresolved V gene accounts for under half of them, and the cause for the rest is not known. Clone size and V and J calls were adopted from that table, with D and trimming inferred from the DNA. The sample table holds some 110,000 clones, of which 71% were seen once. The ten largest make up less than 3.5% of the sample.

Study-wide conclusions, independent of this receptor: The 87-base-pair reads could not distinguish some IMGT-functional V segments, including TRBV6-2 and TRBV6-3, so those segments were excluded. A further reported finding was that TCR beta sequences accurately predicted the HLA-A and HLA-B alleles for most subjects in the first cohort. A cluster of highly shared sequence variants was judged likely to be a technical artifact of the sequencing pipeline. Because HLA typing was unavailable for some donors at each locus, only the typed subset was used in association tests. Because counts were too low, about 18 rarely observed V segments, including chromosome 9 orphons, were excluded from the earlier analysis of fewer than 650 of the donors. CMV serostatus was the only immune exposure information available for the cohort. This cohort had only TCR beta chains sequenced, and the lack of alpha or paired-chain data limited which features could be detected. A later analysis associated 15,000 to 20,000 TCR beta sequences with specific HLA alleles at a false discovery rate of 0.05. Assigning TCR associations to individual alleles was difficult when HLA alleles, especially DR and DQ, strongly co-occurred. A later analysis found that HLA-associated TCR beta chains were more clonally expanded and had lower generation probabilities than equally common non-associated chains. Compared with the approximately 720-donor mean, donors in an Asian-associated ancestry cluster had fewer N-insertions in productive TCRs, according to a later genetic analysis. Most TCR sequences were observed very rarely across donors, whereas some public TCRs were present in many individuals. Sequencing depth was assumed to be roughly uniform across donors in the presence/absence analyses, though that assumption may not hold. According to the authors, the approach could potentially be generalized to other disease states and immunological phenotypes. Linkage disequilibrium might explain the correlated functional status among segregating V segments, but an unknown experimental factor could not be ruled out. According to a later analysis, most CMV-associated TCR beta chains appeared to be HLA-restricted, and the HLA associations seemed to be driven largely by CMV exposure. V-gene and J-gene trimming of TCR beta chains was associated with a missense DCLRE1C variant in a later genetic analysis, and the association was replicated in an independent cohort. Cytomegalovirus status was reported to be diagnosed by the classifier with high specificity and sensitivity in both the original and validation cohorts. According to a later analysis, TCR association rates differed among HLA loci, with DRB1 alleles showing the most associated TCRs and HLA-C alleles showing the fewest. An earlier analysis of approximately 590 of the donors showed that most TCR beta V segments appeared in productive rearrangements either about 87% or about 30% of the time, which broadly matched IMGT annotations. In vitro tests confirmed that a few of the cytomegalovirus-associated TCR beta chains recognize cytomegalovirus antigens. In a later analysis, several top co-occurrence clusters were reported to appear linked to parvovirus B19, influenza, CMV and Epstein-Barr virus. A total of around 150 TCR beta chains were listed by the study as associated with cytomegalovirus.

Sequencing was done on a sample of PBMCs. This TCR came from a female donor in good health and CMV-seronegative. Recombination linked TRBV4-1 to TRBJ2-1, with 7 bases in between that match TRBD2. CDR3 loop: CASSQLPAGDSYEGEQFF. The DNA sequence is given as TGCGCCAGCAGCCAACTCCCCGCGGGGGACTCCTATGAGGGTGAGCAGTTCTTC.